A selection of T cell receptor beta chains follows, all from one sample in a study of cytomegalovirus exposure and HLA in healthy donors. Assay: immunoSEQ multiplex PCR; the TCRdb copy retains only in-frame clones and omits some. The sample records some 170,000 clones, roughly 85% being singletons. The sequencing sample was made of PBMCs. These TCRs come from a man aged 35-49 years in good health and CMV-seronegative. The CDR3 runs from the conserved cysteine through the conserved F or W.

CDR3aa: CASSLGQLAGGFTDTQYF; j_gene: TRBJ2-3; v_gene: TRBV5-1
CDR3aa: CASSLFRQISNQPQHF; j_gene: TRBJ1-5; v_gene: TRBV28
CDR3aa: CASSPGWGSYEQYF; j_gene: TRBJ2-7; v_gene: TRBV11-2
CDR3aa: CATSTGLAGGPYEQYF; j_gene: TRBJ2-7; v_gene: TRBV15
CDR3aa: CASSPQGLHGYTF; j_gene: TRBJ1-2; v_gene: TRBV27
CDR3aa: CASSAGEYLTYEQYF; j_gene: TRBJ2-7; v_gene: TRBV6-1
CDR3aa: CASSLRGVAATGELFF; j_gene: TRBJ2-2; v_gene: TRBV7-2
CDR3aa: CASSPYRVTGELFF; j_gene: TRBJ2-2; v_gene: TRBV7-6
CDR3aa: CSSSSRVTEAFF; j_gene: TRBJ1-1; v_gene: TRBV7-9
CDR3aa: CSSSRGTSGIRTDTQYF; j_gene: TRBJ2-3; v_gene: TRBV7-9
CDR3aa: CATSRDLSFGEKLFF; j_gene: TRBJ1-4; v_gene: TRBV15
CDR3aa: CASSFGTGASYYEQYF; j_gene: TRBJ2-7; v_gene: TRBV18
CDR3aa: CAISGDSNYGYTF; j_gene: TRBJ1-2; v_gene: TRBV10-3
CDR3aa: CASILPLGGEAFF; j_gene: TRBJ1-1; v_gene: TRBV19
CDR3aa: CASSLGGRGEQFF; j_gene: TRBJ2-1; v_gene: TRBV27
CDR3aa: CASSLLAGGGTDTQYF; j_gene: TRBJ2-3; v_gene: TRBV7-9
CDR3aa: CSVEVLYNEQFF; j_gene: TRBJ2-1; v_gene: TRBV29-1
CDR3aa: CASSSTGGGIGEQYF; j_gene: TRBJ2-7; v_gene: TRBV11-2
CDR3aa: CASSAEDREGGYTF; j_gene: TRBJ1-2; v_gene: TRBV9
CDR3aa: CASSLWASTEAFF; j_gene: TRBJ1-1; v_gene: TRBV11-2
CDR3aa: CASSLDSGRGTDTQYF; j_gene: TRBJ2-3; v_gene: TRBV5-1
CDR3aa: CASSPRDRVSGGYTF; j_gene: TRBJ1-2; v_gene: TRBV5-1
CDR3aa: CASSEALGGYNEQFF; j_gene: TRBJ2-1; v_gene: TRBV2
CDR3aa: CASSQEAGGQGIDTQYF; j_gene: TRBJ2-3; v_gene: TRBV4-3
CDR3aa: CASSHGRLGEPQHF; j_gene: TRBJ1-5; v_gene: TRBV5-1
CDR3aa: CASSPGTSGVTGELFF; j_gene: TRBJ2-2; v_gene: TRBV18
CDR3aa: CASTTSGNQETQYF; j_gene: TRBJ2-5; v_gene: TRBV14
CDR3aa: CASADSTGANVLTF; j_gene: TRBJ2-6; v_gene: TRBV27
CDR3aa: CASSSGRGGTDTQYF; j_gene: TRBJ2-3; v_gene: TRBV6-6
CDR3aa: CASSFGQVISYEQYF; j_gene: TRBJ2-7; v_gene: TRBV7-9
CDR3aa: CASSQDNGGGRDQPQHF; j_gene: TRBJ1-5; v_gene: TRBV4-3
CDR3aa: CASSQKRLRDEQFF; j_gene: TRBJ2-1; v_gene: TRBV14
CDR3aa: CASSDGSSGNTIYF; j_gene: TRBJ1-3; v_gene: TRBV28
CDR3aa: CAWSTGSHLGEQYF; j_gene: TRBJ2-7; v_gene: TRBV30
CDR3aa: CASRRTRTDTQYF; j_gene: TRBJ2-3; v_gene: TRBV13
CDR3aa: CASSRGLAGGYEQYF; j_gene: TRBJ2-7; v_gene: TRBV4-3
CDR3aa: CASSPTLAEEETQYF; j_gene: TRBJ2-5; v_gene: TRBV6-1
CDR3aa: CAISEWEDTGELFF; j_gene: TRBJ2-2; v_gene: TRBV10-3
CDR3aa: CASSSDSSAQYF; j_gene: TRBJ2-3; v_gene: TRBV5-8
CDR3aa: CASSLTKTSGGTDTQYF; j_gene: TRBJ2-3; v_gene: TRBV28
CDR3aa: CASTTGEQTQYF; j_gene: TRBJ2-5; v_gene: TRBV6-1
CDR3aa: CASSLLTNYGYTF; j_gene: TRBJ1-2; v_gene: TRBV7-8
CDR3aa: CASSGAGQGNHEQYF; j_gene: TRBJ2-7; v_gene: TRBV5-4
CDR3aa: CASMSQGRNSQYF; j_gene: TRBJ2-4; v_gene: TRBV2
CDR3aa: CASSFTGVRAYEQYF; j_gene: -; v_gene: TRBV5-4
CDR3aa: CASTLDGRVEAFF; j_gene: TRBJ1-1; v_gene: TRBV5-4
CDR3aa: CASSSGTTKETQYF; j_gene: TRBJ2-5; v_gene: TRBV7-2
CDR3aa: CASSLDLASASTDTQYF; j_gene: TRBJ2-3; v_gene: TRBV7-2
CDR3aa: CASSQPGTSRTGELFF; j_gene: TRBJ2-2; v_gene: TRBV4-1
CDR3aa: CASSDPTVATGGADTQYF; j_gene: TRBJ2-3; v_gene: TRBV6-1
CDR3aa: CASSTSGTAPPQHF; j_gene: TRBJ1-5; v_gene: TRBV28
CDR3aa: CAIRDSGDYYNEQFF; j_gene: TRBJ2-1; v_gene: TRBV10-3
CDR3aa: CASSPLGTGVSSYEQYF; j_gene: TRBJ2-7; v_gene: TRBV18
CDR3aa: CAWQQGNYGYTF; j_gene: TRBJ1-2; v_gene: TRBV30
CDR3aa: CASSPSWEGLRDGRYEQYF; j_gene: TRBJ2-7; v_gene: TRBV7-2
CDR3aa: CASSWVSGQPQHF; j_gene: TRBJ1-5; v_gene: TRBV6-5
CDR3aa: CASSLQVQETQYF; j_gene: TRBJ2-5; v_gene: TRBV7-8
CDR3aa: CASSTRLGYTF; j_gene: TRBJ1-2; v_gene: TRBV28
CDR3aa: CASSVTGTGEEGTQYF; j_gene: TRBJ2-3; v_gene: TRBV25-1
CDR3aa: CASSYNTDTQYF; j_gene: TRBJ2-3; v_gene: TRBV5-4